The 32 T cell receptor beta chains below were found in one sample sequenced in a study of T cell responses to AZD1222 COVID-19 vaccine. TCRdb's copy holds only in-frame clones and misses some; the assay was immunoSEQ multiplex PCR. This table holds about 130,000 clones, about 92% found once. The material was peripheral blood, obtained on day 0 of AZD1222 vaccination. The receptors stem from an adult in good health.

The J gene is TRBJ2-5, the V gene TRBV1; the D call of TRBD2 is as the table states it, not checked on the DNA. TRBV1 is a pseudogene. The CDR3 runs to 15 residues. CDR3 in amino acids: CTSSQVFPLQETQYF. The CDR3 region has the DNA TGCACCAGCAGCCAAGTCTTTCCCTTACAAGAGACCCAGTACTTC.

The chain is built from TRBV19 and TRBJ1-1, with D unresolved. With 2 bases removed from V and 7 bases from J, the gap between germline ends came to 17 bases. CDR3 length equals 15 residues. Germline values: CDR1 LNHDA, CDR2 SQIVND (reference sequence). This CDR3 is CASSILVLGVGEAFF. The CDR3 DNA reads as TGTGCCAGTAGTATATTAGTTTTAGGTGTCGGTGAAGCTTTCTTT.

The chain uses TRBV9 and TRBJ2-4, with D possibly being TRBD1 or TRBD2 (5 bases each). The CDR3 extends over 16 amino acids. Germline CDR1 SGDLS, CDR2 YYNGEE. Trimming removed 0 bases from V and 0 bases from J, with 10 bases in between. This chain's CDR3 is CASSVGGPLAKNIQYF. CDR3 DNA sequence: TGTGCCAGCAGCGTAGGGGGACCCTTAGCCAAAAACATTCAGTACTTC.

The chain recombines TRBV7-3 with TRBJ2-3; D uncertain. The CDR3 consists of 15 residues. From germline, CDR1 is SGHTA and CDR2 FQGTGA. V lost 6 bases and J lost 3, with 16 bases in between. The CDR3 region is CASRSVGDTTDTQYF. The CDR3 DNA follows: TGTGCCAGCAGGTCCGTTGGCGATACAACAGATACGCAGTATTTT.

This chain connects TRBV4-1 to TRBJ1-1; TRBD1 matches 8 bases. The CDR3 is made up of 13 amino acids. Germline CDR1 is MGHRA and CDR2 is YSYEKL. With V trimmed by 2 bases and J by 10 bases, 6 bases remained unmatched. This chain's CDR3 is CASSQLVDRGAFF. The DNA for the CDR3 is TGCGCCAGCAGCCAATTGGTCGACAGGGGAGCTTTCTTT.

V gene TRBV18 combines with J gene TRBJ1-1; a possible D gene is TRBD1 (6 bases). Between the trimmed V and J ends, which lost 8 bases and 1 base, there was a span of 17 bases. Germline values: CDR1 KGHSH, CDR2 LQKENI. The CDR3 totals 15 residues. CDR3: CASRRGRGTNTEAFF. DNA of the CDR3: TGTGCCAGCCGACGGGGGCGGGGGACGAACACTGAAGCTTTCTTT.

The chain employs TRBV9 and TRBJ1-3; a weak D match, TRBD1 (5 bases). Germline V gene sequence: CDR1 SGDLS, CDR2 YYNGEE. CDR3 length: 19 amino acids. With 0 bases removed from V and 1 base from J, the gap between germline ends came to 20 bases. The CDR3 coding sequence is TGTGCCAGCAGCGTAGAGGGGAAACCATACACTTATTCTGGAAACACCATATATTTT. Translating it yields CASSVEGKPYTYSGNTIYF.

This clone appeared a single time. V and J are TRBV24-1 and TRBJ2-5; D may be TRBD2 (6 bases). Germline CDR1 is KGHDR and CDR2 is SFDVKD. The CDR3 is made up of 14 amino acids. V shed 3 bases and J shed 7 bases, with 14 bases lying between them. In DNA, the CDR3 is TGTGCCACCAGTGATCCCTCCGGGGGATGGACCCAGTACTTC. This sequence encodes CATSDPSGGWTQYF.

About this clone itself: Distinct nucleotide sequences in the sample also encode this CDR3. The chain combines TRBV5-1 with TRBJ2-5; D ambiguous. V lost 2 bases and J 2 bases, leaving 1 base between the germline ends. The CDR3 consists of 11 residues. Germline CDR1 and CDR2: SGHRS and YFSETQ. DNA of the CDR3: TGCGCCAGCAGCTTTCAAGAGACCCAGTACTTC. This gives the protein CASSFQETQYF.

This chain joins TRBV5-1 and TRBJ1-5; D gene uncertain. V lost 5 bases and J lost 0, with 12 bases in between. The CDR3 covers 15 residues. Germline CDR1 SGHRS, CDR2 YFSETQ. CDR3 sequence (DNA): TGCGCCAGCAGAAGGAGTCCCCTTAGCAATCAGCCCCAGCATTTT. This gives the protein CASRRSPLSNQPQHF.

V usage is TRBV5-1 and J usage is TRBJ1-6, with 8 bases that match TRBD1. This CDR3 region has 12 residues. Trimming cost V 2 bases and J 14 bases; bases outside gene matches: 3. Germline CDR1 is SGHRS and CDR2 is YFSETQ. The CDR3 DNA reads TGCGCCAGCAGCTTCACAGGGGGGACCCTCCACTTT. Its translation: CASSFTGGTLHF.

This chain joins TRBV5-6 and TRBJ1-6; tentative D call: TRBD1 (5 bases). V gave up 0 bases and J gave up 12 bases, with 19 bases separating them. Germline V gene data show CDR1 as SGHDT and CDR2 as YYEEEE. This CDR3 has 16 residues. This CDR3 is CASSLDAGSVGEPLHF. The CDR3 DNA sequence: TGTGCCAGCAGCTTGGACGCGGGGTCTGTAGGGGAACCCCTCCACTTT. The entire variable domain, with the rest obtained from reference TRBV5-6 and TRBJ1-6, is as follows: DAGVTQSPTHLIKTRGQQVTLRCSPKSGHDTVSWYQQALGQGPQFIFQYYEEEERQRGNFPDRFSGHQFPNYSSELNVNALLLGDSALYLCASSLDAGSVGEPLHFGNGTRLTVT.

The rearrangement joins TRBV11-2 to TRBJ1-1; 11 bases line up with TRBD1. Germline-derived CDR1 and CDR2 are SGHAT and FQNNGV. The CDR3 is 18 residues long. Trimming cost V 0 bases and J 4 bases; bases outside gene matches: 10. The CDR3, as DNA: TGTGCCAGCAGCTTAGAAGGGACAGGGGGACGCGCGGTCACTGAAGCTTTCTTT. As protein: CASSLEGTGGRAVTEAFF.

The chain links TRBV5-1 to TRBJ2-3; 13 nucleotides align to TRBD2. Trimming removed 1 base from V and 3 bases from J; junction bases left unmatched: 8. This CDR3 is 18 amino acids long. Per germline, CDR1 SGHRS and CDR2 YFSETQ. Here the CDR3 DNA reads TGCGCCAGCAGCTTGCGCTCGGGACTAGCGGGGAGAACAGATACGCAGTATTTT. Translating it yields CASSLRSGLAGRTDTQYF. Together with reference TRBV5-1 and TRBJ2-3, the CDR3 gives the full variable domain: KAGVTQTPRYLIKTRGQQVTLSCSPISGHRSVSWYQQTPGQGLQFLFEYFSETQRNKGNFPGRFSGRQFSNSRSEMNVSTLELGDSALYLCASSLRSGLAGRTDTQYFGPGTRLTVL.

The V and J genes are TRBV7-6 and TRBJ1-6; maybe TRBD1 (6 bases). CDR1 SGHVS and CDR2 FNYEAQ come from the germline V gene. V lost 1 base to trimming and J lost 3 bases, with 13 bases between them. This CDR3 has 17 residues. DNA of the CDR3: TGTGCCAGCAGCTTAGGTACAGGGAAGCTCTATAATTCACCCCTCCACTTT. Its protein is CASSLGTGKLYNSPLHF.

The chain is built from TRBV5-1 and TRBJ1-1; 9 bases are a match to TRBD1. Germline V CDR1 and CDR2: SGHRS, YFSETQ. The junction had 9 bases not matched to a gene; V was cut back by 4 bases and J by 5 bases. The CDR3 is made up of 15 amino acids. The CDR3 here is CASSLPQGAGTEAFF. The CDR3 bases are TGCGCCAGCAGCCTACCACAGGGGGCGGGTACTGAAGCTTTCTTT.

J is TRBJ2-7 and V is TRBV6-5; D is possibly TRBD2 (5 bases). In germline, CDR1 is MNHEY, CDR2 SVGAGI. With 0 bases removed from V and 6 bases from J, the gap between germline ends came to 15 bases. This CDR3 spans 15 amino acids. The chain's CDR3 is CASSYSSHGEGEQYF. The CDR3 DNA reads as TGTGCCAGCAGTTACTCATCACACGGAGAGGGCGAGCAGTACTTC.

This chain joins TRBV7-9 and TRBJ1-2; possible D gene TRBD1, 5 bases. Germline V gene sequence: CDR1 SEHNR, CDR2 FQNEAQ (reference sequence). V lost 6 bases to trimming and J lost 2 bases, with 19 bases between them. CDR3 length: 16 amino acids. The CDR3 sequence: CASSPSVGVRNYGYTF. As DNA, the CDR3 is TGTGCCAGCAGTCCGTCGGTGGGGGTGAGAAACTATGGCTACACCTTC.

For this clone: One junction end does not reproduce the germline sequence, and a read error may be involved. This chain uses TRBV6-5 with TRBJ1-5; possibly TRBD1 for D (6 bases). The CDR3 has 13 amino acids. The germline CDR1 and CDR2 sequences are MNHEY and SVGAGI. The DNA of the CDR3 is TGTGCCAGCAGCAGAACAGGGAATCTGCCCCAGCATTTT. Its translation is CASSRTGNLPQHF.

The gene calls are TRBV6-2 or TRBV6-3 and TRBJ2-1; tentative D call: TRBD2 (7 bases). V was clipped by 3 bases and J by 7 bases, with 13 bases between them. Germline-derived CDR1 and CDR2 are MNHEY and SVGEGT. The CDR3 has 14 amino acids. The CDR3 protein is CASSYAGARNEQFF. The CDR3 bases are TGTGCCAGCAGTTATGCGGGGGCGCGTAATGAGCAGTTCTTC.

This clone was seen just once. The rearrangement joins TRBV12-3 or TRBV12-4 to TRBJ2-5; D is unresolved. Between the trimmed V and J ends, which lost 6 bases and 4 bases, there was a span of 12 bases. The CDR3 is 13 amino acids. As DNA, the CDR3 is TGTGCCAGCAGCCCCGGGCCGGGAGAGACCCAGTACTTC. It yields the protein CASSPGPGETQYF.

The CDR3 nucleotides are TGTGCCACCAGTGATCAAACAGGGGCCCGAAAAGAGACCCAGTACTTC. It encodes CATSDQTGARKETQYF. The gene calls are TRBV24-1 and TRBJ2-5; 7 positions match TRBD1. This CDR3 has 16 residues. The germline V gene encodes CDR1 KGHDR and CDR2 SFDVKD. The junction had 9 bases not matched to a gene; V was cut back by 3 bases and J by 3 bases.

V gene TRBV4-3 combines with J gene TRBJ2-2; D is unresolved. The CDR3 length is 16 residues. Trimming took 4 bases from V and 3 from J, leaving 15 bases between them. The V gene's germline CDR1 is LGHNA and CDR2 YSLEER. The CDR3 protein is CASSLTYGSYTGELFF. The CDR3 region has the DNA TGCGCCAGCAGCCTAACTTACGGGTCATACACCGGGGAGCTGTTTTTT.

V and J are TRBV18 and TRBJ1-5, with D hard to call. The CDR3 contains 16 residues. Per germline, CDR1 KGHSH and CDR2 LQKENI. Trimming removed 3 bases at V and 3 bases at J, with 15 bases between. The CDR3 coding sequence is TGTGCCAGCTCACCTGGAGGAACTAAGACCAATCAGCCCCAGCATTTT. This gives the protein CASSPGGTKTNQPQHF.

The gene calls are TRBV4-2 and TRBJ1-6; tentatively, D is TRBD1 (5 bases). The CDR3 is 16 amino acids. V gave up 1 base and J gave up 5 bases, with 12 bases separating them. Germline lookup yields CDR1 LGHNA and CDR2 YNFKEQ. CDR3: CASSQGRGLDNSPLHF. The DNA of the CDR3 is TGTGCCAGCAGCCAAGGGAGGGGTTTGGATAATTCACCCCTCCACTTT.

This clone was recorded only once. The CDR3 sequence is CASSQGTVSEAFF. CDR3 in DNA: TGTGCCAGCAGCCAAGGTACGGTCTCTGAAGCTTTCTTT. The genes are TRBV3-1 (or the pseudogene TRBV3-2) and TRBJ1-1; D call uncertain. Per germline, CDR1 LGHDT and CDR2 YNNKEL (reference sequence). CDR3 size: 13 residues. Trimming shortened V by 1 base and J by 6 bases, and 9 bases separated the two germline ends.

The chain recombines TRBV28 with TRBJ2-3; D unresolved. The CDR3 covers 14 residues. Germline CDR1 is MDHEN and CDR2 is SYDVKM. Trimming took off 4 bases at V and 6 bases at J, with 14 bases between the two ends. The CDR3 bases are TGTGCCAGCAGTTACGCCGCCGTCCCGGATACGCAGTATTTT. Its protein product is CASSYAAVPDTQYF. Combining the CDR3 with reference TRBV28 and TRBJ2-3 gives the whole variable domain DVKVTQSSRYLVKRTGEKVFLECVQDMDHENMFWYRQDPGLGLRLIYFSYDVKMKEKGDIPEGYSVSREKKERFSLILESASTNQTSMYLCASSYAAVPDTQYFGPGTRLTVL.

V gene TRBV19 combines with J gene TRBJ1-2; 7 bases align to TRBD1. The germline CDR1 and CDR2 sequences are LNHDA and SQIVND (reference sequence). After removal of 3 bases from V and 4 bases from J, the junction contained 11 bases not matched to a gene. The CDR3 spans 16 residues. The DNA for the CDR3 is TGTGCCAGTAGTATCACGGGACAGCTAAGGGGCTATGGCTACACCTTC. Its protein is CASSITGQLRGYGYTF.

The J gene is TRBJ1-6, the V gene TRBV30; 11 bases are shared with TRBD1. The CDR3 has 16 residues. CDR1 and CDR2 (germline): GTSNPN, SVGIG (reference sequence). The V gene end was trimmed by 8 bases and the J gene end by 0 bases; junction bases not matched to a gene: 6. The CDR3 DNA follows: TGTGCCGGGGACAGGGGGTTTAGCTCCTATAATTCACCCCTCCACTTT. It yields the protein CAGDRGFSSYNSPLHF.

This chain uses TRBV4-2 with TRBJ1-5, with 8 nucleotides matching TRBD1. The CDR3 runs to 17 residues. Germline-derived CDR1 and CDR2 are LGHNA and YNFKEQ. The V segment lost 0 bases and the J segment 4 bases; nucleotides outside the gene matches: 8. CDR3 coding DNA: TGTGCCAGCAGCCAAGATCTCGGCAGGGGGCTAAATCAGCCCCAGCATTTT. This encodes CASSQDLGRGLNQPQHF.

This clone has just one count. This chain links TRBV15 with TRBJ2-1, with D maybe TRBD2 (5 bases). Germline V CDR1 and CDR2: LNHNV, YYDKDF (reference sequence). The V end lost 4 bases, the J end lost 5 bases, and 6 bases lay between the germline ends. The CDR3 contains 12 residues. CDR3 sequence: CATSTRDNEQFF. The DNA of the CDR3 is TGTGCCACCAGCACGCGGGACAATGAGCAGTTCTTC.

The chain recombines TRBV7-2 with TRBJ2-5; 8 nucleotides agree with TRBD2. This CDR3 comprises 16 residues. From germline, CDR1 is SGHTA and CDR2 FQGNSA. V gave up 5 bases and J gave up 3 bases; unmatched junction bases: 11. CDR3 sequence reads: CASSPPAGGFKETQYF. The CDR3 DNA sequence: TGTGCCAGCAGCCCCCCGGCGGGGGGCTTTAAAGAGACCCAGTACTTC.